The 14 T cell receptor beta chains reported below all come from one sample, sequenced in a study of breast tumors, draining lymph nodes, adjacent tissues. Breast cancer patients provided tissue from their axillary draining lymph nodes. TCRdb reprocessed the multiplex PCR reads via MiXCR and lists one record per CDR3 protein. The sample lists about 180,000 distinct CDR3 sequences, 30% to 35% occurring once. Sequencing was done on a sample of axillary lymph node tissue. The receptors here all came from a female donor with breast cancer. Some clones in this sample may be carry-over from other donors' samples.

This clonotype was counted at least ten times. V usage is TRBV6-7 and J usage is TRBJ2-7; D ambiguous. TRBV6-7 carries the ORF label, with uncertain function. The CDR3 loop spans 13 amino acids. Trimming removed 3 bases from V and 6 bases from J, with 12 bases in between. CDR3 DNA sequence: TGTGCCAGCAGTTATGTTCCGGCGGTCGAGCAGTACTTC. Translated: CASSYVPAVEQYF.

As concerns this clonotype: A read error is possible here, since a much larger clone lies one base away. The chain has TRBV9 and TRBJ2-1; D is undetermined. The germline V and J ends were trimmed by 0 bases and 9 bases, with 10 bases remaining between them. The CDR3 has 13 amino acids. The germline V gene encodes CDR1 SGDLS and CDR2 YYNGEE. CDR3 DNA: TGTGCCAGCAGCGTAGGGGTCTGGGGTGAGCAGTTCTTC. Translating gives CASSVGVWGEQFF.

This clonotype has more than one count but fewer than ten. This may arise from a read error, as a much more abundant clone is one base away. The chain carries TRBV20-1 and TRBJ2-7; TRBD2 is a possible D gene (7 bases). Between the trimmed V and J ends, which lost 5 bases and 4 bases, there was a span of 21 bases. Per germline, CDR1 DFQATT and CDR2 SNEGSKA (reference sequence). CDR3 length: 15 residues. CDR3 region: CSASKAGASRYEQYF. The CDR3 DNA sequence: TGCAGTGCTTCAAAGGCGGGGGCTAGCAGATACGAGCAGTACTTC.

This clonotype came up a few times. This may come from a read error, since a much larger clone is one base off. The rearrangement uses TRBV20-1 and TRBJ1-5; D gene uncertain. The CDR3 is 14 residues long. Germline assignment: CDR1 DFQATT and CDR2 SNEGSKA (reference sequence). The CDR3 region has the DNA TGCAGTGCTAGACGTGTGGAGGGCAATCCGCCCCAGCATTTT. Protein: CSARRVEGNPPQHF.

This clonotype has ten or more counts. The rearrangement links TRBV5-5 to TRBJ1-2; D remains ambiguous. The CDR3 is 14 amino acids. The V gene's germline CDR1 is SGHKS and CDR2 YYEKEE (reference sequence). Trimming removed 0 bases from V and 4 bases from J, with 10 bases in between. Here the CDR3 reads CASSLGFRVYGYTF. For the CDR3, the DNA is TGTGCCAGCAGCTTGGGATTTAGGGTCTATGGCTACACCTTC.

This clonotype occurred many times. The rearrangement joins TRBV7-8 to TRBJ1-2; 7 bases are shared with TRBD1. The V gene end was trimmed by 5 bases and the J gene end by 6 bases; junction bases not matched to a gene: 9. The CDR3 totals 14 residues. Germline CDR1 is SGHVS and CDR2 is FQNEAQ. CDR3: CASSPRDRRNGYTF. The DNA of the CDR3 is TGTGCCAGCAGCCCCCGGGACAGACGCAATGGCTACACCTTC.

This sequence joins TRBV20-1 and TRBJ1-1, with D possibly TRBD1 on 5 matching bases. Germline assignment: CDR1 DFQATT and CDR2 SNEGSKA (reference sequence). The CDR3 covers 13 residues. Trimming took off 2 bases at V and 6 bases at J, with 13 bases between the two ends. CDR3 nucleotide sequence: TGCAGTGCTAGACCCCAGGGCACGGCTGAAGCTTTCTTT. It is translated as CSARPQGTAEAFF.

Comments on this clonotype: A much larger clonotype is one base distant, so this may be a read error. This chain uses TRBV12-3 or TRBV12-4 with TRBJ2-3; D remains ambiguous. The CDR3 loop spans 13 amino acids. The V end lost 3 bases, the J end lost 2 bases, and 6 bases lay between the germline ends. CDR3 loop: CASSFTATDTQYF. The CDR3 DNA is TGTGCCAGCAGTTTCACAGCCACAGATACGCAGTATTTT.

This clonotype came up a few times. The V gene is TRBV2, the J gene TRBJ1-1; D is ambiguous. Per the germline V gene, CDR1 is SNHLY and CDR2 is FYNNEI. The CDR3 is 14 residues long. V was clipped by 8 bases and J by 0 bases, with 13 bases between them. The CDR3 region is CASGDPDLNTEAFF. CDR3 sequence (DNA): TGTGCCAGCGGGGATCCCGACTTGAACACTGAAGCTTTCTTT.

This sequence joins TRBV5-1 and TRBJ1-2; D may be TRBD1 (6 bases). Per the germline V gene, CDR1 is SGHRS and CDR2 is YFSETQ. The CDR3 spans 17 residues. V was clipped by 0 bases and J by 0 bases, with 15 bases between them. CDR3 nucleotides: TGCGCCAGCAGCTTGGAGGGGAGGGGACAAGCTAACTATGGCTACACCTTC. Translated, it gives CASSLEGRGQANYGYTF.

This clonotype appeared a few times. Its ends do not fully match the called genes, so a read error is possible. The V call is TRBV10-3, the J call TRBJ1-2; TRBD1 matches at 7 bases. The CDR3 covers 18 residues. Germline V CDR1 and CDR2: ENHRY, SYGVKD. CDR3 protein: CASSEVLGTELANYGYTF. The CDR3 nucleotides are TGTGCCAGCAGTGAGGTTTTAGGGACAGAGTTAGCTAACTATGGCTACACCTTC.

Worth noting for this clonotype: A much bigger clone sits one base away, suggesting this may be a read error. The genes are TRBV20-1 and TRBJ1-2, with D unclear. The germline CDR1 and CDR2 sequences are DFQATT and SNEGSKA (reference sequence). Trimming shortened V by 1 base and J by 10 bases, and 16 bases separated the two germline ends. The CDR3 consists of 13 residues. CDR3 in amino acids: CSARVGGEVAYTF. CDR3 nucleotide sequence: TGCAGTGCTAGAGTTGGCGGGGAAGTCGCCTACACCTTC.

The chain links TRBV20-1 to TRBJ1-2; 9 nucleotides match TRBD1. Per the germline V gene, CDR1 is DFQATT and CDR2 is SNEGSKA (reference sequence). This CDR3 is built from 15 residues. V shed 5 bases and J 2 bases; nucleotides not matched to a gene: 9. CDR3 in amino acids: CSASPGQGRNYGYTF. The DNA of the CDR3 is TGCAGTGCTTCCCCTGGACAGGGGCGCAACTATGGCTACACCTTC.

This clonotype was found many times. The V gene is TRBV12-3 or TRBV12-4, the J gene TRBJ1-2; 7 bases are shared with TRBD1. With 5 bases clipped from V and 2 bases from J, the junction kept 2 bases outside the gene matches. CDR3 length equals 13 residues. The CDR3 sequence: CASSVDRNYGYTF. The CDR3 nucleotides read TGTGCCAGCAGTGTGGACAGGAACTATGGCTACACCTTC.